This TCR beta chain was recorded in a study of T cell responses to AZD1222 COVID-19 vaccine. The CDR3 has 15 residues. Germline lookup yields CDR1 SQVTM and CDR2 ANQGSEA. V was cut by 8 bases and J by 6 bases, with 25 bases left in between. Findings and limits, study-wide: After the peak T cell response, and only then, were repertoires sampled. Across spike, vaccine-associated CD4 TCRs were found, dominant at 160-218 and 743-854. Clonal diversity was possibly underestimated, and white British individuals and females predominated among donors.

A remark on this clone: Its antigen is not known.

The repertoire was sequenced with immunoSEQ multiplex PCR; TCRdb's copy has only in-frame clones and lacks some. The sample shows some 130,000 clones, roughly 92% of them seen only once. The sample was peripheral blood, taken 28 days after the second AZD1222 dose. This TCR derives from an adult who received the AZD1222 COVID-19 vaccine. The V and J genes are TRBV29-1 and TRBJ1-2; weak D call: TRBD1 (6 bases). CDR3 residues: CSPPLVGSGGNGYTF. The DNA of the CDR3 is TGCAGCCCTCCCCTTGTCGGTTCGGGGGGCAATGGCTACACCTTC.